The sequence of this TCR beta chain was determined in a study of T-cell reconstitution after alpha-beta-depleted transplantation in children. Unique molecular identifiers featured in how the TCRbeta library was prepared. Using its own MiXCR run on the PCR reads, TCRdb lists one record per CDR3 protein. This sample has some 120,000 distinct CDR3 sequences, with 9.5% to 10% found just once. There are many counts of this clonotype. Antigen unknown. Study observations and caveats: Reportedly, only several hundred clones from non-depleted graft cells drove alpha-beta T-cell counts at about two months. Surviving recipient T cells and thymic progenitors accounted for the high day-60 TCRbeta diversity observed in some patients. When one year had passed after transplant, most T-cell counts and diversity came from newly produced T cells.

V was trimmed by 0 bases and J by 8 bases, leaving 7 bases between them. The CDR3 is made up of 12 amino acids. Germline V CDR1 and CDR2: MNHNY, SVGAGI (reference sequence). The chain carries TRBV6-6 and TRBJ1-2; D ambiguous. This sample comprised PBMCs, mostly from graft donor cells, obtained 180 days after TCRalphabeta/CD19-depleted stem cell transplant. The TCR was taken from a girl under three years old who had a stem cell transplant for combined immunodeficiency, so the T cells may come from the graft donor. CDR3 region: CASSYSNGGYTF. The CDR3, as DNA: TGTGCCAGCAGTTACTCGAACGGCGGCTACACCTTC.